The next 28 T cell receptor beta chains were all read from a single sample in a study of cytotoxic CD8 clonotypes in ibrutinib-treated CLL (TCRdb year 2021). Libraries were prepared through the immunoSEQ multiplex PCR assay. Not all clones reach the TCRdb copy of this immuneACCESS table, which keeps in-frame sequences only. Checked studies attribute under half of the gap to unresolved V genes and leave the rest unexplained. In this sample the table shows approximately 22,000 clones, 70% to 80% of which occur a single time. The top ten constitute about 25% of the sample. Sequenced here: PBMCs, sampled before ibrutinib treatment. The source of these receptors is a human donor with chronic lymphocytic leukemia.

The V call is TRBV5-1, the J call TRBJ2-1; TRBD2 matches at 9 bases. Germline V gene lookup returns CDR1 SGHRS and CDR2 YFSETQ. Losses at the gene ends were 2 bases for V and 8 bases for J; bases not matched to a gene: 11. This CDR3 has 16 amino acids. CDR3 loop: CASSLQAGGPVYEQFF. CDR3 bases: TGCGCCAGCAGCTTACAGGCGGGAGGGCCGGTGTATGAGCAGTTCTTC.

This chain joins TRBV18 and TRBJ1-5, with D hard to call. Germline V CDR1 and CDR2: KGHSH, LQKENI. V gave up 0 bases and J gave up 3 bases, with 6 bases separating them. The CDR3 covers 14 residues. The CDR3 protein is CASSPPNANQPQHF. The CDR3 bases are TGTGCCAGCTCACCACCGAACGCCAATCAGCCCCAGCATTTT.

The chain has TRBV9 and TRBJ1-5; D remains unclear. The CDR3 extends over 16 amino acids. V lost 0 bases to trimming and J lost 1 base, with 11 bases between them. Germline V gene lookup returns CDR1 SGDLS and CDR2 YYNGEE. DNA for the CDR3: TGTGCCAGCAGCGTAGTTCCCGGGGAAAGCAATCAGCCCCAGCATTTT. This codes for CASSVVPGESNQPQHF.

The chain joins TRBV20-1 to TRBJ1-1; D is ambiguous. The CDR3 runs to 11 residues. Germline V gene lookup returns CDR1 DFQATT and CDR2 SNEGSKA (reference sequence). Trimming took 0 bases from V and 1 from J, leaving 0 bases between them. CDR3 amino acids: CSARENTEAFF. The CDR3 bases are TGCAGTGCTAGAGAGAACACTGAAGCTTTCTTT.

The CDR3 bases are TGTGCCAGCAAATCCGAATGGGTCTCTGGGGCCAACGTCCTGACTTTC. Its translation: CASKSEWVSGANVLTF. The chain combines TRBV28 with TRBJ2-6; no reliable D call. The germline gives CDR1 MDHEN, CDR2 SYDVKM. CDR3 size: 16 residues. V gave up 7 bases and J gave up 0 bases, with 13 bases separating them.

This clone was picked up one time. V gene TRBV12-2 combines with J gene TRBJ2-7; no check of the table's D call, TRBD1, against the DNA was made. TRBV12-2 is a pseudogene segment. This CDR3 contains 14 residues. As DNA, the CDR3 is TGTGCAAGTCGCTTCCGGGACAGTGTCTACGAGCAGTACTTC. Translating gives CASRFRDSVYEQYF.

This clone has only a few counts. The rearrangement uses TRBV28 and TRBJ2-5; a possible D gene is TRBD1 (5 bases). From germline, CDR1 is MDHEN and CDR2 SYDVKM. V was trimmed by 3 bases and J by 3 bases, leaving 11 bases between them. The CDR3 runs 14 residues. In nucleotides, the CDR3 is TGTGCCAGCAGTTTTGGGGCGTTGAAAGAGACCCAGTACTTC. This sequence encodes CASSFGALKETQYF.

This clone has a handful of counts. The rearrangement links TRBV6-1 to TRBJ1-2; 8 positions match TRBD1. Germline CDR1 and CDR2: MNHNS and SASEGT. CDR3 length: 12 residues. J was trimmed by 4 bases and V by 9 bases; bases with no gene match: 4. CDR3 nucleotides: TGTGCCAGTCTACAGGGGGGCTATGGCTACACCTTC. This gives the protein CASLQGGYGYTF.

V gene TRBV4-1 combines with J gene TRBJ2-3; D is possibly TRBD1 (7 bases). This CDR3 spans 16 amino acids. V was cut by 3 bases and J by 1 base, with 14 bases left in between. Germline V gives CDR1 MGHRA, CDR2 YSYEKL. In nucleotides, the CDR3 is TGCGCCAGCAGCCATGCCGGGGGACAGCGCACAGATACGCAGTATTTT. It yields the protein CASSHAGGQRTDTQYF.

The chain is built from TRBV2 and TRBJ2-7, with D perhaps TRBD1 or TRBD2 (7 bases each). The germline gives CDR1 SNHLY, CDR2 FYNNEI. The CDR3 extends over 14 amino acids. V was pared by 2 bases and J by 10 bases, with 18 bases between. The CDR3, as DNA: TGTGCCAGCAGTGAACAGGGGGGGGACTTTCCCCAGTACTTC. Its translation: CASSEQGGDFPQYF.

V gene TRBV7-2 combines with J gene TRBJ2-5; D call uncertain. V was cut by 1 base and J by 5 bases, with 8 bases left in between. This CDR3 has 13 residues. Germline-derived CDR1 and CDR2 are SGHTA and FQGNSA. The CDR3 loop reads CASSLDPGETQYF. In nucleotides, the CDR3 is TGTGCCAGCAGCTTAGATCCTGGGGAGACCCAGTACTTC.

This chain connects TRBV28 to TRBJ2-2; 8 positions agree with TRBD2. The germline V gene has CDR1 MDHEN and CDR2 SYDVKM. V shed 4 bases, J shed 9 bases, and the junction held 13 bases outside the gene matches. This CDR3 has 16 residues. The CDR3 DNA is TGTGCCAGCAGTTCTCCCCGTGTGGCGGGAGGCCGGGAGCTGTTTTTT. This codes for CASSSPRVAGGRELFF.

V usage is TRBV9 and J usage is TRBJ2-1; D possibly matches TRBD1 or TRBD2 (5 bases each). CDR1 and CDR2 (germline): SGDLS, YYNGEE. V gave up 4 bases and J gave up 7 bases, with 15 bases separating them. The CDR3 has 14 amino acids. CDR3 coding DNA: TGTGCCAGCAGCTACGGGACCCGCGTAAATGAGCAGTTCTTC. Translation gives CASSYGTRVNEQFF.

There are a few counts of this clone. This sequence joins TRBV14 and TRBJ2-7, with D possibly being TRBD1 or TRBD2 (6 bases each). Trimming left V 3 bases short and J 6 bases short, with 18 bases between. In germline, CDR1 is SGHDN, CDR2 FVKESK. The CDR3 spans 15 residues. CDR3 sequence reads: CASSHFGGPEAEQYF. Here the CDR3 DNA reads TGTGCCAGCAGCCATTTCGGGGGCCCAGAGGCCGAGCAGTACTTC.

This clone was seen once. The chain has TRBV5-6 and TRBJ2-3; D unresolved. The CDR3 is made up of 13 amino acids. Trimming removed 2 bases at V and 2 bases at J, with 6 bases between. Germline V gene lookup returns CDR1 SGHDT and CDR2 YYEEEE. Written as DNA, the CDR3 is TGTGCCAGCAGCTTTGGGGTCACAGATACGCAGTATTTT. Protein: CASSFGVTDTQYF.

This clone was observed a handful of times. The chain recombines TRBV7-2 with TRBJ2-7; D is uncertain. Trimming took off 1 base at V and 6 bases at J, with 10 bases between the two ends. Germline CDR1 SGHTA, CDR2 FQGNSA. The CDR3 has 13 amino acids. This CDR3 is CASSLELFGEQYF. As DNA, the CDR3 is TGTGCCAGCAGCTTAGAGCTCTTCGGCGAGCAGTACTTC.

Only one count was recorded for this clone. The chain recombines TRBV19 with TRBJ1-4, with 12 bases lining up with TRBD1. The junction had 4 bases not matched to a gene; V was cut back by 10 bases and J by 10 bases. The CDR3 extends over 12 amino acids. Germline CDR1 LNHDA, CDR2 SQIVND (reference sequence). DNA of the CDR3: TGTGCCACAGGGACAGGGGGCGGAAAACTGTTTTTT. It translates to CATGTGGGKLFF.

V and J are TRBV10-1 and TRBJ2-5; 7 bases are a match to TRBD1. This CDR3 region has 15 residues. With V trimmed by 6 bases and J by 2 bases, 9 bases remained unmatched. Germline V gene data show CDR1 as WNHNN and CDR2 as SYGVQD (reference sequence). In DNA, the CDR3 is TGCGCCAGCAGGCCTTCTACGGGACAGCAAGAGACCCAGTACTTC. As protein: CASRPSTGQQETQYF.

The chain couples TRBV10-1 to TRBJ2-3; TRBD2 matches 7 bases. Per the germline V gene, CDR1 is WNHNN and CDR2 is SYGVQD (reference sequence). V lost 1 base and J lost 1; bases outside the gene matches: 5. CDR3 length equals 16 residues. The CDR3: CASSEFGAGGTDTQYF. CDR3 sequence (DNA): TGCGCCAGCAGTGAGTTCGGGGCGGGAGGCACAGATACGCAGTATTTT.

The V and J genes are TRBV5-4 and TRBJ1-1, with TRBD1 matching 9 bases. This CDR3 has 15 residues. With 4 bases clipped from V and 7 bases from J, the junction kept 11 bases outside the gene matches. Germline V gene lookup returns CDR1 SGHNT and CDR2 YYREEE (reference sequence). For the CDR3, the DNA is TGTGCCAGCAGCCCCCCCGGACAGGGGAAGTATGAAGCTTTCTTT. Its protein is CASSPPGQGKYEAFF.

This clone showed up just a few times. The V and J genes are TRBV4-3 and TRBJ1-2; D gene unclear. This CDR3 is 15 amino acids long. With 4 bases removed from V and 1 base from J, the gap between germline ends came to 13 bases. Germline V gene lookup returns CDR1 LGHNA and CDR2 YSLEER. Here the CDR3 DNA reads TGCGCCAGCAGCCTTAGCCTCGATGGTAACTATGGCTACACCTTC. It codes for CASSLSLDGNYGYTF.

This chain uses TRBV6-5 with TRBJ2-7; unclear D gene. Germline V gene data show CDR1 as MNHEY and CDR2 as SVGAGI. V lost 11 bases and J 7 bases, leaving 15 bases between the germline ends. The CDR3 runs 11 residues. The chain's CDR3 is CAVTGELEQYF. CDR3 nucleotides: TGTGCCGTCACTGGAGAGTTAGAGCAGTACTTC.

This clone was counted a few times. Compared with germline, one end of the junction differs, possibly owing to a read error. The V call is TRBV7-7, the J call TRBJ2-5; D is undetermined. Germline loops: CDR1 SSHAT, CDR2 FNYEAQ (reference sequence). The CDR3 loop spans 12 amino acids. Written as DNA, the CDR3 is TGTGCTAGCAGCGACTACCAAGAGACCCAGTACTTC. Translation gives CASSDYQETQYF.

DNA for the CDR3: TGTGCCAGCAGCTTAACGTCGGCGGGAGAGGTTACAGATACGCAGTATTTT. Its translation is CASSLTSAGEVTDTQYF. The V call is TRBV7-3, the J call TRBJ2-3; 7 nucleotides line up with TRBD2. V lost 0 bases to trimming and J lost 3 bases; unmatched junction nucleotides: 9. This CDR3 comprises 17 residues. Germline assignment: CDR1 SGHTA and CDR2 FQGTGA.

The chain is built from TRBV7-8 and TRBJ2-5; 7 nucleotides agree with TRBD1. Germline CDR1 SGHVS, CDR2 FQNEAQ. Trimming at V came to 1 base and at J to 5 bases, leaving 1 base not matched to a gene. This CDR3 region has 13 residues. The chain's CDR3 is CASSLVRGETQYF. In nucleotides, the CDR3 is TGTGCCAGCAGCTTAGTCAGGGGGGAGACCCAGTACTTC.

V and J are TRBV4-2 and TRBJ2-3; TRBD2 matches 8 bases. The CDR3 totals 20 residues. The germline CDR1 and CDR2 sequences are LGHNA and YNFKEQ. The V segment lost 4 bases and the J segment 3 bases; nucleotides outside the gene matches: 21. The CDR3 DNA reads TGTGCCAGCAGCCTAAGACTAGCGCAGCAGGGGAGACCAGGGACAGATACGCAGTATTTT. It specifies CASSLRLAQQGRPGTDTQYF.

This clone has just a few counts. The chain couples TRBV28 to TRBJ2-5; 10 nucleotides align to TRBD1. There are 17 residues in the CDR3. Germline CDR1 reads MDHEN; CDR2 reads SYDVKM. V lost 4 bases to trimming and J lost 0 bases; unmatched junction nucleotides: 8. The CDR3 reads CASSSLPGTGDQETQYF. CDR3 bases: TGTGCCAGCAGTTCCCTCCCCGGGACAGGGGACCAAGAGACCCAGTACTTC.

The chain combines TRBV18 with TRBJ2-1; TRBD2 agrees at 10 bases. CDR1 KGHSH and CDR2 LQKENI come from the germline V gene. With 2 bases clipped from V and 9 bases from J, the junction kept 13 bases outside the gene matches. CDR3 length: 17 residues. The CDR3 DNA is TGTGCCAGCTCACCAGGGCCTAGCGGGAGAATCGATGGTGAGCAGTTCTTC. This gives the protein CASSPGPSGRIDGEQFF.